These T cell receptor beta chains were read from a single sample in a study of blood T cell repertoires in COVID-19. Profiling relied on immunoSEQ multiplex PCR, and the TCRdb table lists in-frame clones only, not all of them. The table includes tens of thousands of clones, roughly 84% detected once. Source material: peripheral blood. These receptors all stem from a man between 50 and 59 years old with active COVID-19. Each CDR3 is given with its conserved first and last residue. D genes are given only for firm matches. Size values are once, few and many counts, or a class for expanded clones, and some rows have none.

D: TRBD1
J: TRBJ2-1
size: NA
V: TRBV15
CDR3: CATSRGRGQENEQFF
DNA: TGTGCCACCAGCAGAGGAAGGGGGCAAGAGAATGAGCAGTTCTTC

D: NA
J: TRBJ1-1
size: NA
V: TRBV28
CDR3: CASSFGRRRDTEAFF
DNA: TGTGCCAGCAGTTTTGGGAGAAGGAGGGACACTGAAGCTTTCTTT

D: NA
J: TRBJ2-7
size: NA
V: TRBV27
CDR3: CASSLWRGSYEQYF
DNA: TGTGCCAGCAGTTTATGGCGGGGATCCTACGAGCAGTACTTC

D: TRBD2
J: TRBJ2-7
size: NA
V: TRBV28
CDR3: CASSLTSGRASGEQYF
DNA: TGTGCCAGCAGTCTGACTAGCGGGAGGGCCTCGGGAGAGCAGTACTTC

D: NA
J: TRBJ2-1
size: NA
V: TRBV6-5
CDR3: CASSVGTGNYNEQFF
DNA: TGTGCCAGCAGCGTCGGTACAGGGAATTACAATGAGCAGTTCTTC

D: NA
J: TRBJ1-2
size: NA
V: TRBV6-2/TRBV6-3
CDR3: CASSYATNGYTF
DNA: TGTGCCAGCAGTTACGCGACAAATGGCTACACCTTC

D: NA
J: TRBJ2-2
size: NA
V: TRBV2
CDR3: CASSATGRNTGELFF
DNA: TGTGCCAGCAGCGCTACCGGGAGAAATACCGGGGAGCTGTTTTTT

D: TRBD1
J: TRBJ2-7
size: NA
V: TRBV29-1
CDR3: CSVTGKTGGGYEQYF
DNA: TGCAGCGTCACCGGGAAGACAGGGGGGGGCTACGAGCAGTACTTC

D: NA
J: TRBJ2-2
size: NA
V: TRBV24-1
CDR3: CATSDLQGRAGELFF
DNA: TGTGCCACCAGTGATCTCCAGGGGCGGGCCGGGGAGCTGTTTTTT

D: NA
J: TRBJ2-7
size: NA
V: TRBV5-1
CDR3: CASSQDSSYEQYF
DNA: TGCGCCAGCAGCCAGGACAGCTCCTACGAGCAGTACTTC

D: NA
J: TRBJ2-4
size: once
V: TRBV15
CDR3: CATSRRGGLAKNIQYF
DNA: TGTGCCACCAGCCGCAGGGGCGGACTAGCCAAAAACATTCAGTACTTC

D: NA
J: TRBJ2-1
size: NA
V: TRBV9
CDR3: CASSELEVPYNEQFF
DNA: TGTGCCAGCAGCGAATTAGAGGTTCCCTACAATGAGCAGTTCTTC

D: TRBD1
J: TRBJ1-4
size: NA
V: TRBV2
CDR3: CASGTRGTGQPRATNEKLFF
DNA: TGTGCCAGTGGTACGAGGGGGACAGGTCAACCTAGGGCAACTAATGAAAAACTGTTTTTT

D: TRBD2
J: TRBJ2-7
size: NA
V: TRBV15
CDR3: CATGTSALREQYF
DNA: TGTGCCACCGGTACTAGCGCCCTCCGGGAGCAGTACTTC